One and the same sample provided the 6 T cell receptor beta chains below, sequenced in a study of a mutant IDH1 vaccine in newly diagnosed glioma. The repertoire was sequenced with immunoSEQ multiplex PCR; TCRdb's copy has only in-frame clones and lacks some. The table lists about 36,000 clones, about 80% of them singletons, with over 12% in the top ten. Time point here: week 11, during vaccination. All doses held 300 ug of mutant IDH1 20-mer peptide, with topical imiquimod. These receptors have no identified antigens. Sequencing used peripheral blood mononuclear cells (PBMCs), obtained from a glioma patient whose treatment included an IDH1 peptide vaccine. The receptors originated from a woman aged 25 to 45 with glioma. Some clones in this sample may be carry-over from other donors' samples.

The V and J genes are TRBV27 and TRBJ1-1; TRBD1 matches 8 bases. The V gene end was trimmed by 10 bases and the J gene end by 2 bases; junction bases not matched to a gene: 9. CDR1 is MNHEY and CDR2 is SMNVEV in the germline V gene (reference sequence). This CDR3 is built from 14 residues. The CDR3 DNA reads TGTGCCACCTCTTCTGGACAGGGAAACACTGAAGCTTTCTTT. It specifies CATSSGQGNTEAFF.

In DNA form, the CDR3 reads TGTGCCACCCGCCCGACAGGGAAGGCTGGCTACACCTTC. This gives the protein CATRPTGKAGYTF. The genes are TRBV27 and TRBJ1-2; 7 bases map to TRBD1. The CDR3 loop spans 13 amino acids. The V gene end was trimmed by 10 bases and the J gene end by 7 bases; junction bases not matched to a gene: 12. Germline loops: CDR1 MNHEY, CDR2 SMNVEV (reference sequence).

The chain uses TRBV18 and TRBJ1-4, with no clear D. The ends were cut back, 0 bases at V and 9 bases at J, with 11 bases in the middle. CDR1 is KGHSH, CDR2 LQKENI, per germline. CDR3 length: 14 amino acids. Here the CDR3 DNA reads TGTGCCAGCTCACCACCGGGCAGTGAGAAAAAACTGTTTTTT. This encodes CASSPPGSEKKLFF.

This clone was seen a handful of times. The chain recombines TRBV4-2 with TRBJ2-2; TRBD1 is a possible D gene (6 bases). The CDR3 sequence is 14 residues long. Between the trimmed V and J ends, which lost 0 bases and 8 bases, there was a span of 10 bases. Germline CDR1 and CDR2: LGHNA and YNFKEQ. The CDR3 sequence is CASSQEQGRGELFF. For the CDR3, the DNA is TGTGCCAGCAGCCAAGAACAGGGCAGGGGGGAGCTGTTTTTT.

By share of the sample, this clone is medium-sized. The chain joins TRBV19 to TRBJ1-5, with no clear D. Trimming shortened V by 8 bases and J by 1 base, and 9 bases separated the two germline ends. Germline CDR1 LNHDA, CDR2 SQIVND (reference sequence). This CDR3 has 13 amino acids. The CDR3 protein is CASSSQSNQPQHF. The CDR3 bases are TGTGCCAGTTCATCTCAGAGCAATCAGCCCCAGCATTTT.

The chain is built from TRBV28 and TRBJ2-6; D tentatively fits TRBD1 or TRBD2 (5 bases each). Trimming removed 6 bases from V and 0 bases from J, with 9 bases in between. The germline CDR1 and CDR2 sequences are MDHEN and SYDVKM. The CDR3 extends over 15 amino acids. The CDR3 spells CASRPGLSGANVLTF. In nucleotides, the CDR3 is TGTGCCAGCAGGCCGGGGCTCTCTGGGGCCAACGTCCTGACTTTC.